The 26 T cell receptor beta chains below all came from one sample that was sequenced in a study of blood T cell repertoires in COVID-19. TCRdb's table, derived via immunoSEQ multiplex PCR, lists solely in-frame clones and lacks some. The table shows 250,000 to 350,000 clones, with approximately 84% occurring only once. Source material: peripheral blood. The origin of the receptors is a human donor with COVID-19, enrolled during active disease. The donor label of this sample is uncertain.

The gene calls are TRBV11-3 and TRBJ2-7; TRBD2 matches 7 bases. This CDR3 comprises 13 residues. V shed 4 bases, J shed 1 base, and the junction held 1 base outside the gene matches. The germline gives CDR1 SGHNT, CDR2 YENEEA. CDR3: CASSSGLSYEQYF. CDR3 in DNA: TGTGCCAGCAGCTCGGGACTATCCTACGAGCAGTACTTC.

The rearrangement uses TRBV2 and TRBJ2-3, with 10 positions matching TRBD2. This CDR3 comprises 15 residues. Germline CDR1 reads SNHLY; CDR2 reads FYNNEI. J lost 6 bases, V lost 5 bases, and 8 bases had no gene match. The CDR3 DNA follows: TGTGCCAGCAGTCGGACTAGCGGCCATGATGATACGCAGTATTTT. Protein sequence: CASSRTSGHDDTQYF.

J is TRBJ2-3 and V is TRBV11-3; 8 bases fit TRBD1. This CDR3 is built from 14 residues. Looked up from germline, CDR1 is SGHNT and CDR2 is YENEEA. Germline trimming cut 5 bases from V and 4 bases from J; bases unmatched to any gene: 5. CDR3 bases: TGTGCCAGCAGCGGACAGGGCAGTCCAGATACGCAGTATTTT. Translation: CASSGQGSPDTQYF. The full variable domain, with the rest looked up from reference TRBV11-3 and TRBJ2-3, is EAGVVQSPRYKIIEKKQPVAFWCNPISGHNTLYWYLQNLGQGPELLIRYENEEAVDDSQLPKDRFSAERLKGVDSTLKIQPAELGDSAVYLCASSGQGSPDTQYFGPGTRLTVL.

The CDR3 DNA sequence: TGTGCCAGCGGACGACAGGGGACCTACGAGCAGTACTTC. Translated: CASGRQGTYEQYF. The chain employs TRBV3-1 (or the pseudogene TRBV3-2) and TRBJ2-7; 8 bases fit TRBD1. Losses at the gene ends were 8 bases for V and 2 bases for J; bases not matched to a gene: 5. The CDR3 is 13 amino acids. Germline CDR1 reads LGHDT; CDR2 reads YNNKEL (reference sequence).

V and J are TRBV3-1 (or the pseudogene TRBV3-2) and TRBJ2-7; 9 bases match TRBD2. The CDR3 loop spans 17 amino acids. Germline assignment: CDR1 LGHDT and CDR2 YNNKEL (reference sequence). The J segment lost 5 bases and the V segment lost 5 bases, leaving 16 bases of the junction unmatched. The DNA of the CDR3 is TGTGCCAGCAGCAAGTGGGGTAGCGGGAGATCGAACGACGAGCAGTACTTC. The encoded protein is CASSKWGSGRSNDEQYF.

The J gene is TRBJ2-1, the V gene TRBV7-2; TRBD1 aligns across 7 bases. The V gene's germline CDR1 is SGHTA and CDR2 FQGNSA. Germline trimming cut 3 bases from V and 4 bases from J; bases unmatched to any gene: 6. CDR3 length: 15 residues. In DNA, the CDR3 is TGTGCCAGCAGCTTTACAGGGGATAAATACAATGAGCAGTTCTTC. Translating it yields CASSFTGDKYNEQFF. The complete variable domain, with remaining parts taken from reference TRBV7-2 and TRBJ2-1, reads GAGVSQSPSNKVTEKGKDVELRCDPISGHTALYWYRQSLGQGLEFLIYFQGNSAPDKSGLPSDRFSAERTGGSVSTLTIQRTQQEDSAVYLCASSFTGDKYNEQFFGPGTRLTVL.

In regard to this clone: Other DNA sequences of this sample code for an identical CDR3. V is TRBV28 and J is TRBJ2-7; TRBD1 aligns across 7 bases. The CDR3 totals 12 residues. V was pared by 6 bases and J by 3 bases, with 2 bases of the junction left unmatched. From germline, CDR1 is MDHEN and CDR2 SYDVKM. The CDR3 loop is CASRTGSYEQYF. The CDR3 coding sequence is TGTGCCAGCAGGACAGGGAGCTACGAGCAGTACTTC.

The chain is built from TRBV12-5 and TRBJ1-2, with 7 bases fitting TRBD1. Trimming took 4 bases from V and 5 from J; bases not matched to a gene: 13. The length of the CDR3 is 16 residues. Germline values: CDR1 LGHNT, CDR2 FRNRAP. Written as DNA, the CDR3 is TGTGCTAGTGGTTCCAGAAGAGGGGGCGCAGGATATGGCTACACCTTC. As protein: CASGSRRGGAGYGYTF.

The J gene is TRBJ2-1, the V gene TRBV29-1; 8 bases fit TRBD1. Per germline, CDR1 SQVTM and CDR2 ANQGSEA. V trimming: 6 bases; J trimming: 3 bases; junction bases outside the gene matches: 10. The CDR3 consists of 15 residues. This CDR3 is CSVERDRTLYNEQFF. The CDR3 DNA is TGCAGCGTGGAACGGGACAGGACTCTCTACAATGAGCAGTTCTTC.

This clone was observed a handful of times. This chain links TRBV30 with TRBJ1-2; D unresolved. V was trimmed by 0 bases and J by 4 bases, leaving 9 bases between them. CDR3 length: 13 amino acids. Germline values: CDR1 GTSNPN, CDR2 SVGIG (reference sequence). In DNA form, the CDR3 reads TGTGCCTGGAGTGTCGAAAGAGGCTATGGCTACACCTTC. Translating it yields CAWSVERGYGYTF.

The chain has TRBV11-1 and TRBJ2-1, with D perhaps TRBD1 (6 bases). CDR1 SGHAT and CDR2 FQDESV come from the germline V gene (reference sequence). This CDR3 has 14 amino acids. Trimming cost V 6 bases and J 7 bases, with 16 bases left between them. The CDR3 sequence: CASSGGVAANEQFF. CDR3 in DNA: TGTGCCAGCAGTGGGGGCGTCGCGGCGAATGAGCAGTTCTTC.

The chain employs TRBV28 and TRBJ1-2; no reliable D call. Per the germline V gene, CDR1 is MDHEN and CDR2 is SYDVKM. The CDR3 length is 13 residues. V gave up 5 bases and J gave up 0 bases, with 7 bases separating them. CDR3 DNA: TGTGCCAGCAGTATCCAGACTAACTATGGCTACACCTTC. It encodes CASSIQTNYGYTF.

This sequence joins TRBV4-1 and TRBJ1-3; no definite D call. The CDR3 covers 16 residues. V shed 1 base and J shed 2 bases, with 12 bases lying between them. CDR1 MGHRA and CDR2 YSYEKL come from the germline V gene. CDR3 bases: TGCGCCAGCAGCCAAGGATTCTTGGCTCCTGGAAACACCATATATTTT. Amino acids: CASSQGFLAPGNTIYF.

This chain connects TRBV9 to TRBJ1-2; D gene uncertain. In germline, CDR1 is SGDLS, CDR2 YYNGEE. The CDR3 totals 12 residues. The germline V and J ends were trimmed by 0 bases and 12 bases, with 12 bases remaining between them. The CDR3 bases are TGTGCCAGCAGCGTAGGGGGAGAAGGGAACACCTTC. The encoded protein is CASSVGGEGNTF.

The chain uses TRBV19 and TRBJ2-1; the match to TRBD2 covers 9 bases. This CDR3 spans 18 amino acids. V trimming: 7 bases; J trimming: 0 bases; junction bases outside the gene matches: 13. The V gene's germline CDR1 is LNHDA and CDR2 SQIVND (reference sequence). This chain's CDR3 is CASTALAGTPSSYNEQFF. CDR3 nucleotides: TGTGCCAGTACCGCGCTAGCGGGGACACCTAGCTCCTACAATGAGCAGTTCTTC.

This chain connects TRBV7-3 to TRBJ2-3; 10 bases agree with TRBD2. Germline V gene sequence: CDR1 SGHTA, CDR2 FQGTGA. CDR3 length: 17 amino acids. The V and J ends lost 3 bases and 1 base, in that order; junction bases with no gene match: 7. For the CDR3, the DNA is TGTGCCAGCAGCTTGCCTAGCGGGAGTGTCGGCACAGATACGCAGTATTTT. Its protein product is CASSLPSGSVGTDTQYF.

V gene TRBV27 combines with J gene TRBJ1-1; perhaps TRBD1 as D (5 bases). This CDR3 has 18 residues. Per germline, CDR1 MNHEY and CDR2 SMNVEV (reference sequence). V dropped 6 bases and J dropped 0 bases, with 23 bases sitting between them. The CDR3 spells CASSRRMDTGNMNTEAFF. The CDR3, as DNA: TGTGCCAGCAGCCGTAGGATGGACACCGGTAACATGAACACTGAAGCTTTCTTT.

CDR3 sequence reads: CASSEAGGVTEAFF. The CDR3 DNA sequence: TGTGCCAGCAGTGAAGCAGGAGGGGTTACTGAAGCTTTCTTT. The genes are TRBV6-1 and TRBJ1-1, with a weak D call TRBD1 (5 bases). This CDR3 spans 14 amino acids. The V gene's germline CDR1 is MNHNS and CDR2 SASEGT. V lost 0 bases and J lost 5, with 10 bases in between.

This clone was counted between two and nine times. The CDR3 DNA follows: TGTGCCAGCAGTGATCCCAGAACGGGTCAGAACACCGGGGAGCTGTTTTTT. This translates into CASSDPRTGQNTGELFF. The chain carries TRBV25-1 and TRBJ2-2; D is ambiguous. This CDR3 region has 17 residues. Per the germline V gene, CDR1 is MGHDK and CDR2 is SYGVNS. Trimming removed 3 bases from V and 1 base from J, with 15 bases in between.

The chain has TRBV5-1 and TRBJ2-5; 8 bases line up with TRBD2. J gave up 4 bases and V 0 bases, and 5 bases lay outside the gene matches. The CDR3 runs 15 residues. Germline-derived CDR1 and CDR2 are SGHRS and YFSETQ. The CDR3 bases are TGCGCCAGCAGCTTGGCTGGGACTAGTGCAGAGACCCAGTACTTC. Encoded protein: CASSLAGTSAETQYF.

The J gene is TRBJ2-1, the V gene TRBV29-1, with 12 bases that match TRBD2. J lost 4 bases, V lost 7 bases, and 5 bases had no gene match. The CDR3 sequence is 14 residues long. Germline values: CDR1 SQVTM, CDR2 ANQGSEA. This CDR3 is CSETSGSTYNEQFF. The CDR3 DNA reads TGCAGCGAGACTAGCGGGAGTACTTACAATGAGCAGTTCTTC.

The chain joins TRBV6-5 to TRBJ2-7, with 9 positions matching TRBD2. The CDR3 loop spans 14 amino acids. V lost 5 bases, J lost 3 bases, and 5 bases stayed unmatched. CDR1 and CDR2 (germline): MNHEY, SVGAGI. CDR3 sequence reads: CASSMTSGGYEQYF. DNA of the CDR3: TGTGCCAGCAGTATGACTAGCGGAGGCTACGAGCAGTACTTC.

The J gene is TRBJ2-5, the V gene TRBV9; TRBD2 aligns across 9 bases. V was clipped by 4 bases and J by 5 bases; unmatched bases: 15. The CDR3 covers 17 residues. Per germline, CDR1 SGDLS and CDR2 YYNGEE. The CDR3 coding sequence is TGTGCCAGCAGCCCTAAACGGCGGGAGGGTCCTTTGGAGACCCAGTACTTC. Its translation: CASSPKRREGPLETQYF.

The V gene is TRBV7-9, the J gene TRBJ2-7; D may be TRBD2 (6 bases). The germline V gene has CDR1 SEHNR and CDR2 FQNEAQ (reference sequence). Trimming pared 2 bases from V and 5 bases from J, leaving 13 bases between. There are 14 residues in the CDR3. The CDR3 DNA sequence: TGTGCCAGCAGCTTAAACGGGAGAGGCGACGAGCAGTACTTC. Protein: CASSLNGRGDEQYF.

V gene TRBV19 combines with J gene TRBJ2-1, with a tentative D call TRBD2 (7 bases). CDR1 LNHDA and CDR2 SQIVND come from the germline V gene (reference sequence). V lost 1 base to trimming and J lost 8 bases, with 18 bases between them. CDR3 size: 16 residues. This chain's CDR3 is CASSIGTRTGLDEQFF. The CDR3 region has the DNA TGTGCCAGTAGTATAGGGACTAGAACAGGGCTCGATGAGCAGTTCTTC.

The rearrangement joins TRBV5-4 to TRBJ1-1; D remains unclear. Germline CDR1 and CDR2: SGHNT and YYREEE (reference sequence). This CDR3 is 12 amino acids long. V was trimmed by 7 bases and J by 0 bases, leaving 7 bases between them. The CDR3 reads CASEAMNTEAFF. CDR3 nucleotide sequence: TGTGCCAGCGAGGCAATGAACACTGAAGCTTTCTTT.